These 25 T cell receptor beta chains came from one sample sequenced in a study of T cell responses to AZD1222 COVID-19 vaccine. Sequencing used immunoSEQ multiplex PCR; TCRdb keeps in-frame clones, though not all of them. The table records approximately 140,000 clones, roughly 92% of them present only once. The specimen was peripheral blood, collected 28 days after the second AZD1222 dose. Source of these receptors: an adult who received the AZD1222 COVID-19 vaccine.

The V and J genes are TRBV11-3 and TRBJ2-7; D is possibly TRBD1 (7 bases). V was clipped by 0 bases and J by 4 bases, with 22 bases between them. This CDR3 is built from 18 residues. Germline V gene data show CDR1 as SGHNT and CDR2 as YENEEA. In DNA form, the CDR3 reads TGTGCCAGCAGCTTAGAGCCCGGAGGGGGCAAGGTACGGTACGAGCAGTACTTC. Its protein product is CASSLEPGGGKVRYEQYF.

J is TRBJ2-1 and V is TRBV11-3; 13 bases are a match to TRBD2. This CDR3 comprises 14 residues. Per germline, CDR1 SGHNT and CDR2 YENEEA. Germline trimming cut 5 bases from V and 12 bases from J; bases unmatched to any gene: 7. In DNA, the CDR3 is TGTGCCAGCAGCCCTGGGACTAGCGGGATGGTGCAGTTCTTC. Its protein is CASSPGTSGMVQFF.

The CDR3 sequence is CASSLARVANTGELFF. The CDR3 DNA follows: TGTGCCAGCAGCTTAGCTCGGGTGGCGAACACCGGGGAGCTGTTTTTT. V gene TRBV7-9 combines with J gene TRBJ2-2, with D unclear. Trimming pared 0 bases from V and 0 bases from J, leaving 8 bases between. Germline assignment: CDR1 SEHNR and CDR2 FQNEAQ (reference sequence). The CDR3 consists of 16 residues.

This clone was seen once. The J gene is TRBJ1-2, the V gene TRBV27; D may be TRBD1 (6 bases). V dropped 5 bases and J dropped 2 bases, with 15 bases sitting between them. Looked up from germline, CDR1 is MNHEY and CDR2 is SMNVEV (reference sequence). The CDR3 consists of 15 residues. The CDR3 reads CASSIRVGGNYGYTF. The CDR3 bases are TGTGCCAGCAGTATTAGGGTAGGGGGGAACTATGGCTACACCTTC.

This chain connects TRBV30 to TRBJ1-1; D is uncertain. CDR3 size: 11 residues. V dropped 8 bases and J dropped 5 bases, with 12 bases sitting between them. Per the germline V gene, CDR1 is GTSNPN and CDR2 is SVGIG (reference sequence). The CDR3 region has the DNA TGTGCCAATGGACGGGAAACTGAAGCTTTCTTT. This sequence encodes CANGRETEAFF. Full variable domain (remainder filled in from reference TRBV30 and TRBJ1-1): SQTIHQWPATLVQPVGSPLSLECTVEGTSNPNLYWYRQAAGRGLQLLFYSVGIGQISSEVPQNLSASRPQDRQFILSSKKLLLSDSGFYLCANGRETEAFFGQGTRLTVV.

The V gene is TRBV3-1 (or the pseudogene TRBV3-2), the J gene TRBJ2-2; maybe TRBD2 (5 bases). The germline V gene has CDR1 LGHDT and CDR2 YNNKEL (reference sequence). The CDR3 consists of 13 residues. V dropped 4 bases and J dropped 6 bases, with 9 bases sitting between them. The CDR3 coding sequence is TGTGCCAGCAGCCCGCAGAGGGCCGGGGAGCTGTTTTTT. Translated: CASSPQRAGELFF.

The rearrangement joins TRBV5-6 to TRBJ2-3; 9 bases line up with TRBD1. CDR3 length: 15 residues. V shed 3 bases, J shed 5 bases, and the junction held 7 bases outside the gene matches. Germline values: CDR1 SGHDT, CDR2 YYEEEE. CDR3 amino acids: CASSSGTGTGDTQYF. Written as DNA, the CDR3 is TGTGCCAGCAGCTCCGGGACAGGGACCGGAGATACGCAGTATTTT. The whole variable domain, filled in from reference TRBV5-6 and TRBJ2-3, reads DAGVTQSPTHLIKTRGQQVTLRCSPKSGHDTVSWYQQALGQGPQFIFQYYEEEERQRGNFPDRFSGHQFPNYSSELNVNALLLGDSALYLCASSSGTGTGDTQYFGPGTRLTVL.

The V gene is TRBV20-1, the J gene TRBJ2-7, with 9 bases matching TRBD1. Germline trimming cut 3 bases from V and 8 bases from J; bases unmatched to any gene: 8. The CDR3 spans 13 residues. Germline V CDR1 and CDR2: DFQATT, SNEGSKA (reference sequence). For the CDR3, the DNA is TGCAGTGCTAGTCCCTCCGGGACAGGGAAGCAGTACTTC. Translated, it gives CSASPSGTGKQYF.

The chain uses TRBV19 and TRBJ1-6; 9 nucleotides agree with TRBD1. The germline V gene encodes CDR1 LNHDA and CDR2 SQIVND (reference sequence). The CDR3 is 15 residues long. Trimming removed 6 bases from V and 8 bases from J; junction bases left unmatched: 8. DNA for the CDR3: TGTGCCAGTAGACTCCGGGACAGGGATTATTCACCCCTCCACTTT. Translation gives CASRLRDRDYSPLHF. Using reference TRBV19 and TRBJ1-6 for the parts outside the CDR3, the full variable domain is DGGITQSPKYLFRKEGQNVTLSCEQNLNHDAMYWYRQDPGQGLRLIYYSQIVNDFQKGDIAEGYSVSREKKESFPLTVTSAQKNPTAFYLCASRLRDRDYSPLHFGNGTRLTVT.

The chain is built from TRBV7-9 and TRBJ1-1; 8 bases match TRBD1. V trimming: 4 bases; J trimming: 4 bases; junction bases outside the gene matches: 5. The CDR3 contains 14 residues. Germline loops: CDR1 SEHNR, CDR2 FQNEAQ (reference sequence). CDR3 residues: CASSSDRGSTEAFF. In DNA form, the CDR3 reads TGTGCCAGCAGCTCTGACAGGGGATCCACTGAAGCTTTCTTT.

The CDR3 region has the DNA TGTGCCAGTAGCAGGGCAATAGCGGGGGCTGACACAGATACGCAGTATTTT. It encodes CASSRAIAGADTDTQYF. The rearrangement links TRBV19 to TRBJ2-3; 9 bases agree with TRBD2. The CDR3 spans 17 residues. V was clipped by 6 bases and J by 2 bases; unmatched bases: 12. CDR1 and CDR2 from the germline V gene are LNHDA and SQIVND (reference sequence). The whole variable domain, filled in from reference TRBV19 and TRBJ2-3, reads DGGITQSPKYLFRKEGQNVTLSCEQNLNHDAMYWYRQDPGQGLRLIYYSQIVNDFQKGDIAEGYSVSREKKESFPLTVTSAQKNPTAFYLCASSRAIAGADTDTQYFGPGTRLTVL.

V is TRBV11-3 and J is TRBJ1-3; D perhaps matches TRBD1 (6 bases). V was shortened by 3 bases and J by 2 bases, with 11 bases between the two germline ends. Germline CDR1 reads SGHNT; CDR2 reads YENEEA. The CDR3 is 15 residues long. CDR3 nucleotide sequence: TGTGCCAGCAGCTTGACGGGACAAACTGGAAACACCATATATTTT. Amino acids: CASSLTGQTGNTIYF.

The chain combines TRBV7-2 with TRBJ2-1; 7 bases match TRBD1. The CDR3 spans 15 residues. Germline loops: CDR1 SGHTA, CDR2 FQGNSA. J gave up 2 bases and V 6 bases, and 7 bases lay outside the gene matches. CDR3 bases: TGTGCCAGCAGTTTAACAGGGGACCCCTACAATGAGCAGTTCTTC. Its translation: CASSLTGDPYNEQFF.

The rearrangement joins TRBV7-2 to TRBJ2-7; D gene uncertain. Trimming took off 4 bases at V and 1 base at J, with 5 bases between the two ends. The CDR3 covers 12 residues. Germline values: CDR1 SGHTA, CDR2 FQGNSA. CDR3: CASSSASYEQYF. CDR3 sequence (DNA): TGTGCCAGCAGCTCAGCTTCCTACGAGCAGTACTTC.

The chain carries TRBV5-1 and TRBJ2-1; D perhaps matches TRBD1 (7 bases). V was pared by 4 bases and J by 4 bases, with 18 bases between. Per the germline V gene, CDR1 is SGHRS and CDR2 is YFSETQ. The CDR3 contains 16 residues. CDR3 sequence (DNA): TGCGCCAGCAGCCCGGGGCAGGGGGGCGGGTACAATGAGCAGTTCTTC. Protein: CASSPGQGGGYNEQFF.

This chain connects TRBV5-1 to TRBJ1-1; D gene unclear. Germline CDR1 and CDR2: SGHRS and YFSETQ. CDR3 size: 17 residues. The V end lost 0 bases, the J end lost 6 bases, and 21 bases lay between the germline ends. CDR3 nucleotide sequence: TGCGCCAGCAGCTTGGCCGGTCTCTTACGTGGGGTAGCTGAAGCTTTCTTT. Protein sequence: CASSLAGLLRGVAEAFF.

The V call is TRBV19, the J call TRBJ1-2; 9 bases fit TRBD1. Germline V gene data show CDR1 as LNHDA and CDR2 as SQIVND (reference sequence). V lost 6 bases to trimming and J lost 8 bases; unmatched junction nucleotides: 10. The CDR3 has 14 residues. CDR3 amino acids: CASRSGTGTGGYTF. DNA of the CDR3: TGTGCCAGTAGGTCCGGGACAGGGACTGGCGGCTACACCTTC. The whole variable domain, remainder taken from reference TRBV19 and TRBJ1-2, is DGGITQSPKYLFRKEGQNVTLSCEQNLNHDAMYWYRQDPGQGLRLIYYSQIVNDFQKGDIAEGYSVSREKKESFPLTVTSAQKNPTAFYLCASRSGTGTGGYTFGSGTRLTVV.

In this sample, this clone turned up once. The rearrangement joins TRBV9 to TRBJ2-1; 8 nucleotides agree with TRBD2. The CDR3 has 18 residues. The junction had 8 bases not matched to a gene; V was cut back by 0 bases and J by 0 bases. Germline loops: CDR1 SGDLS, CDR2 YYNGEE. CDR3 loop: CASSVGPAGVSSYNEQFF. CDR3 nucleotide sequence: TGTGCCAGCAGCGTAGGTCCAGCGGGGGTTTCCTCCTACAATGAGCAGTTCTTC.

This sequence joins TRBV27 and TRBJ2-1, with D perhaps being TRBD1 or TRBD2 (5 bases each). Deletions cut 0 bases from V and 5 bases from J, with 14 bases between. This CDR3 is 16 amino acids long. CDR1 and CDR2 from the germline V gene are MNHEY and SMNVEV (reference sequence). The CDR3 bases are TGTGCCAGCAGTTTATCTGGGACCGAAGAGCACAATGAGCAGTTCTTC. This encodes CASSLSGTEEHNEQFF.

The gene calls are TRBV7-2 and TRBJ2-5; no definite D call. V lost 0 bases and J 6 bases, leaving 5 bases between the germline ends. The V gene's germline CDR1 is SGHTA and CDR2 FQGNSA. The length of the CDR3 is 12 residues. This CDR3 reads CASSLASQTQYF. The CDR3, as DNA: TGTGCCAGCAGCTTAGCGTCGCAGACCCAGTACTTC.

This clone was seen only a few times. The V gene is TRBV27, the J gene TRBJ1-3; possibly TRBD1 for D (6 bases). The CDR3 is 13 amino acids. The germline gives CDR1 MNHEY, CDR2 SMNVEV (reference sequence). Trimming removed 6 bases at V and 1 base at J, with 7 bases between. The CDR3 sequence: CASRGQSGNTIYF. The CDR3 region has the DNA TGTGCCAGCAGAGGACAGTCTGGAAACACCATATATTTT.

The chain has TRBV18 and TRBJ2-3; D unclear. Per germline, CDR1 KGHSH and CDR2 LQKENI. V gave up 2 bases and J gave up 2 bases, with 11 bases separating them. This CDR3 is 15 amino acids long. The CDR3 sequence: CASSPSADPTDTQYF. The CDR3 region has the DNA TGTGCCAGCTCACCATCCGCTGACCCCACAGATACGCAGTATTTT.

CDR3 in DNA: TGCGCCAGCAGTTTGCCGCGGGACACCGGGGAGCTGTTTTTT. Translation: CASSLPRDTGELFF. The V and J genes are TRBV10-2 and TRBJ2-2; D possibly corresponds to TRBD2 (5 bases). V lost 5 bases and J 3 bases, leaving 10 bases between the germline ends. This CDR3 comprises 14 residues. Germline loops: CDR1 WSHSY, CDR2 SAAADI.

The rearrangement links TRBV2 to TRBJ1-4; the match to TRBD1 covers 7 bases. CDR1 is SNHLY and CDR2 is FYNNEI in the germline V gene. CDR3 length equals 14 residues. J was trimmed by 7 bases and V by 8 bases; bases with no gene match: 10. The CDR3 DNA sequence: TGTGCCAGCGGTTCTACAGGGGTGGTTGAAAAACTGTTTTTT. It codes for CASGSTGVVEKLFF.

This rearrangement joins TRBV30 to TRBJ1-4, with D possibly matching TRBD1 (6 bases). The V and J ends lost 1 base and 3 bases respectively, with 18 bases between them. The germline CDR1 and CDR2 sequences are GTSNPN and SVGIG (reference sequence). This CDR3 has 17 residues. CDR3 sequence: CAWSARTGKIANEKLFF. The DNA for the CDR3 is TGTGCCTGGAGTGCCCGAACAGGGAAAATCGCTAATGAAAAACTGTTTTTT.